This is a list of T cell receptor beta chains from one sample in a study of human T cells and chemical hapten exposure. Each CDR3 protein is one row after TCRdb ran MiXCR on the RACE reads. The table records around 120,000 distinct CDR3 sequences, about 13% of them present only once. Sample: whole blood, taken in connection with sensitization to the hapten diphenylcyclopropenone (DPC). These receptors came from a man aged 18 to 29 with alopecia areata. Some clones in this sample may be carry-over from other donors' samples. Each CDR3 is given without its conserved first and last residue. The D gene is left open where the match is weak.

TRBD1 TRBV6-6 ASSPPGQGSGELF
TRBD1 TRBV18 ASSPTGVSVTEAF
TRBD1 TRBV6-2/TRBV6-3 ASSYEGTGNTEAF
TRBD1 TRBV29-1 SVGQVMNTEAF
TRBD1 TRBV10-1 ASSENLGGSLELF
NA TRBV7-6 ASSLARDSWRNEKLF
NA TRBV4-3 ASSLEWKANEKLF
TRBD1 TRBV2 ASRKVDRGLNEQF
NA TRBV7-2 ASSLAGGNYYNSPLH
TRBD1 TRBV7-4 ASSHDRANEKLF
NA TRBV3-1 ASSQEWRITDTQY
NA TRBV19 ASKGGLGSPLH
TRBD1 TRBV4-3 ASSQDWEQGIGNTIY
TRBD1 TRBV7-7 ASSSGGRGEKLF
TRBD1 TRBV6-5 ASSSAWTGNTGELF
NA TRBV7-9 ASSLSGADTQY
TRBD1 TRBV7-9 ASRKDRLKQETQY
NA TRBV12-3/TRBV12-4 ASSWGLEAF
NA TRBV28 ASTPDSVRETQY
TRBD1 TRBV6-6 ASSEPGQGFHEQY
TRBD1 TRBV7-9 ASSPTGGGGSNQPQH
NA TRBV5-1 ASSLPSGNSPLH
TRBD1 TRBV12-5 ASGSGQGYNEQF
TRBD2 TRBV7-8 ASSLSSGGIQETQY
NA TRBV7-6 ASSLEGGRGSPLH
NA TRBV2 ASSESQGPANSPLH
TRBD1 TRBV2 ASSRLRTGGGETQY
NA TRBV12-3/TRBV12-4 ASSLGGVGYGYT
NA TRBV4-3 ASSQGTVDEQF
NA TRBV7-8 ASSLGMAGDYGYT
TRBD1 TRBV5-1 ASTMDRALDTQY
NA TRBV20-1 SASEIGELF
NA TRBV7-2 ASSQLIGTDTQY
NA TRBV4-3 ASSQVQGPEAF
NA TRBV11-2 ASSSQGSGTQY
TRBD1 TRBV20-1 SARRENQGGQH
NA TRBV24-1 ATSGERHYNEQF
NA TRBV4-2 ASSQDRGAHEQY
NA TRBV27 ASSLLGSNQPQH
NA TRBV11-2 ASSLEPGPRRETQY
NA TRBV5-6 ASSPPFVGKGDGYT
NA TRBV18 ASSPNEDQPQH
NA TRBV4-2 ASSQDHEAGDTEAF
NA TRBV4-3 ASSPGLGSYEQY
TRBD1 TRBV5-4 ASSLPGTGAPPLH
TRBD1 TRBV12-3/TRBV12-4 ASSLRTGISTDTQY